This TCR beta chain was identified in a study of technical replicates of blood from a few donors. Method: immunoSEQ multiplex PCR; TCRdb's copy keeps in-frame clones and lacks some. The sample has about 44,000 clones; about 96% are singletons. Trimming took 3 bases from V and 1 from J, leaving 11 bases between them. The CDR3 is 15 residues long. Germline V CDR1 and CDR2: WSHSY, SAAADI. The sequence came from a human donor in good health. The sequenced sample was T cells isolated from PBMCs. The J gene is TRBJ2-3, the V gene TRBV10-2; a weak D match, TRBD1 (5 bases). CDR3 amino acids: CASSDLIGGTDTQYF. The CDR3 nucleotides read TGCGCCAGCAGTGATTTGATAGGGGGCACAGATACGCAGTATTTT.